The 10 T cell receptor beta chains given below trace back to one sample, sequenced in a study of T cell therapy after organ transplantation. These receptors' targets are unknown. Here immunoSEQ multiplex PCR was the method, and the copy in TCRdb shows in-frame clones only, minus some. Here the sample spans 51,000 or so clones, less than 95% being singletons. The specimen comprised CD8+ T cells from blood, sampled before autologous CMV-specific T cell therapy. Receptors originate from a human patient who had received a solid organ transplant and had CMV disease.

V usage is TRBV9 and J usage is TRBJ1-6, with D unresolved. This CDR3 spans 15 amino acids. Trimming stripped 0 bases from V and 8 bases from J, with 12 bases between. Germline assignment: CDR1 SGDLS and CDR2 YYNGEE. CDR3 protein: CASSVGAQVYSPLHF. CDR3 in DNA: TGTGCCAGCAGCGTAGGGGCCCAGGTTTATTCACCCCTCCACTTT.

The chain joins TRBV6-5 to TRBJ2-7; 10 bases match TRBD2. CDR3 length: 16 amino acids. Germline CDR1 reads MNHEY; CDR2 reads SVGAGI. V was clipped by 0 bases and J by 5 bases; unmatched bases: 7. The CDR3 region has the DNA TGTGCCAGCAGTTACTCGGGGCTAGCGGGAGCGGACGAGCAGTACTTC. As protein: CASSYSGLAGADEQYF.

The chain recombines TRBV19 with TRBJ1-1, with TRBD1 matching over 9 bases. The CDR3 consists of 13 residues. J was trimmed by 4 bases and V by 5 bases; bases with no gene match: 2. Germline assignment: CDR1 LNHDA and CDR2 SQIVND (reference sequence). CDR3 region: CASSQTGGTEAFF. The CDR3 nucleotides are TGTGCCAGTAGTCAGACAGGGGGCACTGAAGCTTTCTTT.

The V and J genes are TRBV5-1 and TRBJ1-6; 7 bases agree with TRBD1. Germline values: CDR1 SGHRS, CDR2 YFSETQ. This CDR3 is 18 amino acids long. V was clipped by 2 bases and J by 5 bases; unmatched bases: 13. The CDR3 is CASSFSGSGDSDNSPLHF. CDR3 DNA sequence: TGCGCCAGCAGCTTCAGCGGCAGCGGGGACAGCGATAATTCACCCCTCCACTTT.

The chain employs TRBV27 and TRBJ1-1; 9 bases are a match to TRBD1. Looked up from germline, CDR1 is MNHEY and CDR2 is SMNVEV (reference sequence). This CDR3 is built from 17 residues. V shed 5 bases, J shed 5 bases, and the junction held 15 bases outside the gene matches. CDR3 sequence: CASSDILTGGVGTEAFF. The CDR3 DNA follows: TGTGCCAGCAGTGACATTCTAACAGGGGGCGTGGGGACTGAAGCTTTCTTT.

The rearrangement uses TRBV19 and TRBJ1-2, with TRBD1 as a possible D gene (6 bases). Germline lookup yields CDR1 LNHDA and CDR2 SQIVND (reference sequence). Trimming left V 4 bases short and J 5 bases short, with 17 bases between. This CDR3 contains 15 residues. The CDR3 loop reads CASSTLDSSVYGYTF. In DNA, the CDR3 is TGTGCCAGTAGTACCTTGGACAGCTCGGTGTATGGCTACACCTTC. The whole variable domain, remainder taken from reference TRBV19 and TRBJ1-2, is DGGITQSPKYLFRKEGQNVTLSCEQNLNHDAMYWYRQDPGQGLRLIYYSQIVNDFQKGDIAEGYSVSREKKESFPLTVTSAQKNPTAFYLCASSTLDSSVYGYTFGSGTRLTVV.

This clone was seen once. The CDR3 protein is CASSSSGTEAFF. The CDR3 DNA reads as TGTGCCAGCAGCTCCTCAGGGACTGAAGCTTTCTTT. The V call is TRBV5-6, the J call TRBJ1-1; a weak D match, TRBD1 (5 bases). CDR3 length: 12 residues. CDR1 is SGHDT, CDR2 YYEEEE, per germline. The V gene lost 3 bases and the J gene lost 5 bases, with 8 bases spanning the gap. Combining the CDR3 with reference TRBV5-6 and TRBJ1-1 gives the whole variable domain DAGVTQSPTHLIKTRGQQVTLRCSPKSGHDTVSWYQQALGQGPQFIFQYYEEEERQRGNFPDRFSGHQFPNYSSELNVNALLLGDSALYLCASSSSGTEAFFGQGTRLTVV.

The rearrangement joins TRBV6-5 to TRBJ2-1; 9 bases agree with TRBD1. The V gene end was trimmed by 6 bases and the J gene end by 6 bases; junction bases not matched to a gene: 6. In germline, CDR1 is MNHEY, CDR2 SVGAGI. This CDR3 region has 14 residues. As DNA, the CDR3 is TGTGCCAGCAGGTGGACAGGGGACAGCAATGAGCAGTTCTTC. This sequence encodes CASRWTGDSNEQFF.

This clone was detected once. The chain joins TRBV11-2 to TRBJ1-3, with D maybe TRBD1 (5 bases). V lost 6 bases and J lost 2, with 14 bases in between. Germline V gene data show CDR1 as SGHAT and CDR2 as FQNNGV. The CDR3 sequence is 15 residues long. CDR3 region: CASRGPGEAGNTIYF. CDR3 coding DNA: TGTGCCAGCAGGGGGCCGGGGGAGGCTGGAAACACCATATATTTT.

The rearrangement joins TRBV11-2 to TRBJ1-2; D not certain. V was clipped by 0 bases and J by 2 bases, with 4 bases between them. The CDR3 consists of 13 residues. Germline CDR1 and CDR2: SGHAT and FQNNGV. The CDR3 DNA is TGTGCCAGCAGCTTAGATGGGAACTATGGCTACACCTTC. Residues: CASSLDGNYGYTF.